Listed below are T cell receptor beta chains from one sample, sequenced in a study of cytomegalovirus exposure and HLA in healthy donors. The repertoire was sequenced with immunoSEQ multiplex PCR; TCRdb's copy has only in-frame clones and lacks some. The sample includes about 140,000 clones. The sequencing input was PBMCs. The source is a woman under 30 in good health and CMV-seronegative. CDR3s include the opening cysteine and the closing phenylalanine or tryptophan. The order of the fields is V gene, D gene, J gene, CDR3 DNA, CDR3 protein. A D gene is named only where the DNA matches it firmly.

v_call: TRBV27
d_call: TRBD2
j_call: TRBJ2-3
cdr3_nt: TGTGCCAGCAGTCCACGTCGTCGGGCTAGCGGGAGGGCCCTCACAGATACGCAGTATTTT
cdr3_aa: CASSPRRRASGRALTDTQYF

v_call: TRBV7-2
d_call: NA
j_call: TRBJ1-4
cdr3_nt: TGTGCCAGCAGTCCTTGGGGGCCAGCTAATGAAAAACTGTTTTTT
cdr3_aa: CASSPWGPANEKLFF

v_call: TRBV5-1
d_call: TRBD1
j_call: TRBJ2-3
cdr3_nt: TGCGCCAGCAGCTTGGGTCCACAGGGGCGAAGAACAGATACGCAGTATTTT
cdr3_aa: CASSLGPQGRRTDTQYF

v_call: TRBV11-3
d_call: TRBD2
j_call: TRBJ2-5
cdr3_nt: TGTGCCAGCAGCCCTAGCGGAAACCAAGAGACCCAGTACTTC
cdr3_aa: CASSPSGNQETQYF

v_call: TRBV6-6
d_call: TRBD1
j_call: TRBJ2-1
cdr3_nt: TGTGCCAGCACCCAGACAGGGCCCCCCTACAATGAGCAGTTCTTC
cdr3_aa: CASTQTGPPYNEQFF

v_call: TRBV9
d_call: TRBD2
j_call: TRBJ2-2
cdr3_nt: TGTGCCAGCAGCGCCGGGACTAGCGTATTCACCGGGGAGCTGTTTTTT
cdr3_aa: CASSAGTSVFTGELFF

v_call: TRBV4-2
d_call: TRBD2
j_call: TRBJ2-3
cdr3_nt: TGTGCCAGCAGCCAAGAGGGACTAGCGGGAGTCGGAGATACGCAGTATTTT
cdr3_aa: CASSQEGLAGVGDTQYF

v_call: TRBV4-1
d_call: NA
j_call: TRBJ1-3
cdr3_nt: TGCGCCAGCAGCCAAGTTGAGCGGACCTCTGGAAACACCATATATTTT
cdr3_aa: CASSQVERTSGNTIYF

v_call: TRBV7-3
d_call: NA
j_call: TRBJ2-2
cdr3_nt: TGTGCCAGCAGCTTAGTACAGGGTGGCACCGGGGAGCTGTTTTTT
cdr3_aa: CASSLVQGGTGELFF

v_call: TRBV10-3
d_call: NA
j_call: TRBJ1-5
cdr3_nt: TGTGCCATCAGAAACAGGGACGGGACGGAGCCCCAGCATTTT
cdr3_aa: CAIRNRDGTEPQHF

v_call: TRBV9
d_call: TRBD2
j_call: TRBJ2-1
cdr3_nt: TGTGCCAGCAGCGCCGGACTAGCGGCATCCTACAATGAGCAGTTCTTC
cdr3_aa: CASSAGLAASYNEQFF

v_call: TRBV7-2
d_call: TRBD2
j_call: TRBJ2-3
cdr3_nt: TGTGCCAGCAGCTCCCCGGTGGGAGGGTCTGATACGCAGTATTTT
cdr3_aa: CASSSPVGGSDTQYF

v_call: TRBV5-4
d_call: NA
j_call: TRBJ2-1
cdr3_nt: TGTGCCAGCAGCTTACCCGGGAGCTCCTACAATGAGCAGTTCTTC
cdr3_aa: CASSLPGSSYNEQFF